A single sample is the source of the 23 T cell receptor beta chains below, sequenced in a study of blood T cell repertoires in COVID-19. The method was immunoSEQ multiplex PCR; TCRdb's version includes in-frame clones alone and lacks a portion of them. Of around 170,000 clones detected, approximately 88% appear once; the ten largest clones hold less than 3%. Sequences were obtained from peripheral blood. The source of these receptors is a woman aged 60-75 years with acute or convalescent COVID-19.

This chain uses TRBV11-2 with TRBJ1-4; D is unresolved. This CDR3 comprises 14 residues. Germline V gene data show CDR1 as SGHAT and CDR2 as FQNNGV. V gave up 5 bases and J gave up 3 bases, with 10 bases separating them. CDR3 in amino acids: CASSPGMANEKLFF. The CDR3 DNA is TGTGCCAGCAGCCCCGGGATGGCTAATGAAAAACTGTTTTTT.

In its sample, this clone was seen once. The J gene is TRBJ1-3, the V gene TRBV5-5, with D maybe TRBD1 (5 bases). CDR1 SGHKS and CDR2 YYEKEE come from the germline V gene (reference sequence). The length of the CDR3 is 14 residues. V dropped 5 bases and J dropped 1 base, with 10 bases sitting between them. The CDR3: CASSPGASGNTIYF. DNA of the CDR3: TGTGCCAGCAGTCCTGGGGCATCTGGAAACACCATATATTTT.

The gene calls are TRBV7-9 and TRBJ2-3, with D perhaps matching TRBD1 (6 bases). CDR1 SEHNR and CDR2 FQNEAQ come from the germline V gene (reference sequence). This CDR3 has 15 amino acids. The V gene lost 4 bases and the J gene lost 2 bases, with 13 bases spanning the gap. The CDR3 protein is CASSSRQDDTDTQYF. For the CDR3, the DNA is TGTGCCAGCAGCTCTCGACAGGACGACACAGATACGCAGTATTTT.

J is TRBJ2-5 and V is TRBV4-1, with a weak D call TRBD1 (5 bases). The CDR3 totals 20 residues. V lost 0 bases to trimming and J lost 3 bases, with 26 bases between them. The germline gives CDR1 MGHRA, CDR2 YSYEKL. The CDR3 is CASSQESSGFGQGRKETQYF. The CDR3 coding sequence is TGCGCCAGCAGCCAAGAGTCTTCGGGCTTCGGGCAGGGCAGGAAAGAGACCCAGTACTTC.

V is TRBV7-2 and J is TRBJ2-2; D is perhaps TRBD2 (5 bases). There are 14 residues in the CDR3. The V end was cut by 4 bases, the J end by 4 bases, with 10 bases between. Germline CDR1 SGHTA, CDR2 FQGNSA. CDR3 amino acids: CASSSDYSTGELFF. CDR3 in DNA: TGTGCCAGCAGCTCCGACTATTCCACCGGGGAGCTGTTTTTT. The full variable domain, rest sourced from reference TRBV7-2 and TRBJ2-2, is GAGVSQSPSNKVTEKGKDVELRCDPISGHTALYWYRQSLGQGLEFLIYFQGNSAPDKSGLPSDRFSAERTGGSVSTLTIQRTQQEDSAVYLCASSSDYSTGELFFGEGSRLTVL.

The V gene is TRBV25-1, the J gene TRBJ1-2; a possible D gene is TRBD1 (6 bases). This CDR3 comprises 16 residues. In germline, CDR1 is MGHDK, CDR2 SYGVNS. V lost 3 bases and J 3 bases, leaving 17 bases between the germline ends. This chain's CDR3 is CASSDPQVRGDYGYTF. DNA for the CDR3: TGTGCCAGCAGTGATCCCCAGGTCAGGGGTGACTATGGCTACACCTTC.

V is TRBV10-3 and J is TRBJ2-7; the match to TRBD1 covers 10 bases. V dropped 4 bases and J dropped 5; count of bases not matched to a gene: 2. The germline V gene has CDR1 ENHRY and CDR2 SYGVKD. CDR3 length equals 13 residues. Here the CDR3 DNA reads TGTGCCATCAGTGGAGGACAGGGGGACGAGCAGTACTTC. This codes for CAISGGQGDEQYF.

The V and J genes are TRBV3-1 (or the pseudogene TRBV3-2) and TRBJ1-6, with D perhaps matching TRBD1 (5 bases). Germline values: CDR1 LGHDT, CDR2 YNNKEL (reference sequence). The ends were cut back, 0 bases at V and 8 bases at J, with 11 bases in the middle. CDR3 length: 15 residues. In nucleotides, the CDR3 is TGTGCCAGCAGCCAAGATGAGGCAGGGTATTCACCCCTCCACTTT. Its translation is CASSQDEAGYSPLHF.

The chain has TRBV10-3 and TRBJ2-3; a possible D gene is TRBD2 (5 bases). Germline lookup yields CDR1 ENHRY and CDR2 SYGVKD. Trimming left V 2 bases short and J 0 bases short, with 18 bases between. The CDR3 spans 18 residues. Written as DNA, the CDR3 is TGTGCCATCAGTGAGAGTGAAGAGGACTCCCATAGCACAGATACGCAGTATTTT. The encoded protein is CAISESEEDSHSTDTQYF.

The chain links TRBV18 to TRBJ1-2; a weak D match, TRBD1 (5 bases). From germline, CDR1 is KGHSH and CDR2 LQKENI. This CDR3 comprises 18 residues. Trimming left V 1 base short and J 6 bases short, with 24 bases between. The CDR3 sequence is CASSPLAWGPERSDGYTF. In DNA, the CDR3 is TGTGCCAGCTCACCACTCGCTTGGGGCCCGGAGAGGTCTGATGGCTACACCTTC.

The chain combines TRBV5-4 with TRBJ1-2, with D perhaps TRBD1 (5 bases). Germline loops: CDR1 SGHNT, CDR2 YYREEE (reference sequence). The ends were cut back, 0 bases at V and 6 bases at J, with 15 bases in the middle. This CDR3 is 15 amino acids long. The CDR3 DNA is TGTGCCAGCAGCTTGGAACCCAGGGTTATCCATGGCTACACCTTC. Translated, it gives CASSLEPRVIHGYTF.

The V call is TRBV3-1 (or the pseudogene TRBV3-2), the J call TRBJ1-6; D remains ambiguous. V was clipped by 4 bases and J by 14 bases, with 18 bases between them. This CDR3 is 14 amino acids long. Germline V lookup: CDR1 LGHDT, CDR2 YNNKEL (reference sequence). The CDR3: CASSPSQARGSLHF. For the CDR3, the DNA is TGTGCCAGCAGCCCAAGCCAGGCCCGAGGGTCCCTCCACTTT.

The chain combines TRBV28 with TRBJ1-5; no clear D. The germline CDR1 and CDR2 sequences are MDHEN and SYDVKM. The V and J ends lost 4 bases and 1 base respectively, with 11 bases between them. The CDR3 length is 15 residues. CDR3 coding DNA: TGTGCCAGCAGTTCCCGGCGGAGGAGCAATCAGCCCCAGCATTTT. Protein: CASSSRRRSNQPQHF.

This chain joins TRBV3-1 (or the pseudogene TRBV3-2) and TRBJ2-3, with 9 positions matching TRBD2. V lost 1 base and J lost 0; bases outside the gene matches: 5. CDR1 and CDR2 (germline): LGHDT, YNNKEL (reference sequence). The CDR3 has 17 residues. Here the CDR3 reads CASSQGPSGGSTDTQYF. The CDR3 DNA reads TGTGCCAGCAGCCAAGGGCCCAGCGGGGGGAGCACAGATACGCAGTATTTT.

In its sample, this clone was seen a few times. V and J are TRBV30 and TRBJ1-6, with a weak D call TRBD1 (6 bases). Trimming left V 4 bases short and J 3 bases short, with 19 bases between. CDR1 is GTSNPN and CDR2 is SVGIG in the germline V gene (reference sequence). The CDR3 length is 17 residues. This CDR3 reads CAWTRPQGPYYNSPLHF. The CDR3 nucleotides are TGTGCCTGGACTCGTCCACAGGGACCTTACTATAATTCACCCCTCCACTTT.

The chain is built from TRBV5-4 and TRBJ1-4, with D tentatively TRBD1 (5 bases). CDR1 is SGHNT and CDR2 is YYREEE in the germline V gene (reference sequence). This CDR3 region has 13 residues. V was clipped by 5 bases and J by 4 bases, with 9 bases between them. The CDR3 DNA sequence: TGTGCCAGCAGAGCGGGGCTTAATGAAAAACTGTTTTTT. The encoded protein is CASRAGLNEKLFF.

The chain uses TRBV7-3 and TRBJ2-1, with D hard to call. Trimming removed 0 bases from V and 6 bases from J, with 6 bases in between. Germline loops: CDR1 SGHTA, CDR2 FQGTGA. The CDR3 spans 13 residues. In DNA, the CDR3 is TGTGCCAGCAGCTTAACGGCCACCAATGAGCAGTTCTTC. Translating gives CASSLTATNEQFF.

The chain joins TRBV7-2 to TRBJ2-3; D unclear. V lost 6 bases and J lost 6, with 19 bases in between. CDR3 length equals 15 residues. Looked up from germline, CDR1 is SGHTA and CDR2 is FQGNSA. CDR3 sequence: CASRKTSPVRDTQYF. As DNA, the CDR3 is TGTGCCAGCAGGAAGACCTCGCCCGTGAGGGATACGCAGTATTTT. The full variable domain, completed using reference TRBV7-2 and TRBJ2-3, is GAGVSQSPSNKVTEKGKDVELRCDPISGHTALYWYRQSLGQGLEFLIYFQGNSAPDKSGLPSDRFSAERTGGSVSTLTIQRTQQEDSAVYLCASRKTSPVRDTQYFGPGTRLTVL.

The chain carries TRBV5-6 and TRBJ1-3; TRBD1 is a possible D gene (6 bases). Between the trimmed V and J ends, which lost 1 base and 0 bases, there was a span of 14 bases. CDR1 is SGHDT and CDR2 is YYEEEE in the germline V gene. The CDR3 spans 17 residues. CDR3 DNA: TGTGCCAGCAGCTTGTATACAGGGTTGAGCTCTGGAAACACCATATATTTT. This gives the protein CASSLYTGLSSGNTIYF.

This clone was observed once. CDR3: CASSVRPGLVLSEQFF. DNA of the CDR3: TGTGCCAGCAGCGTTCGCCCGGGACTAGTTCTCTCCGAGCAGTTCTTC. The chain couples TRBV9 to TRBJ2-1; 8 bases line up with TRBD2. The CDR3 length is 16 residues. In germline, CDR1 is SGDLS, CDR2 YYNGEE. With V trimmed by 2 bases and J by 10 bases, 14 bases remained unmatched. The full variable domain, completed using reference TRBV9 and TRBJ2-1, is DSGVTQTPKHLITATGQRVTLRCSPRSGDLSVYWYQQSLDQGLQFLIQYYNGEERAKGNILERFSAQQFPDLHSELNLSSLELGDSALYFCASSVRPGLVLSEQFFGPGTRLTVL.

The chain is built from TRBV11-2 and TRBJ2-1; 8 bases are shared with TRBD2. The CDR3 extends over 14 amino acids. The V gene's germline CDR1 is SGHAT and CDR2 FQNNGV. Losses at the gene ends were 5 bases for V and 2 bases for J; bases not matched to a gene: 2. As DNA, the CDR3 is TGTGCCAGCAGCACTAGCGGTGCCTACAATGAGCAGTTCTTC. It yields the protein CASSTSGAYNEQFF. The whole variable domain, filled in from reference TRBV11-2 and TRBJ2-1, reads EAGVAQSPRYKIIEKRQSVAFWCNPISGHATLYWYQQILGQGPKLLIQFQNNGVVDDSQLPKDRFSAERLKGVDSTLKIQPAKLEDSAVYLCASSTSGAYNEQFFGPGTRLTVL.

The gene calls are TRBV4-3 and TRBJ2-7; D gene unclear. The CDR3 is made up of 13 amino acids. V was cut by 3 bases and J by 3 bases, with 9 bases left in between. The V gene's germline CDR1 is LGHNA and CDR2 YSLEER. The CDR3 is CASSHLPGYEQYF. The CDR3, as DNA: TGCGCCAGCAGCCATCTCCCGGGCTACGAGCAGTACTTC.

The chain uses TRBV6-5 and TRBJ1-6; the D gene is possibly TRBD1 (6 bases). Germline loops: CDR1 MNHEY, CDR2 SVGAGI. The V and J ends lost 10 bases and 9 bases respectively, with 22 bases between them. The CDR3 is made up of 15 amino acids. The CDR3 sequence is CATVLTGSVGSPLHF. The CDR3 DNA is TGTGCCACCGTCCTAACAGGGTCCGTAGGTTCACCCCTCCACTTT.